This T cell receptor beta chain came from a study of shared clonotypes between healthy human individuals. Study overall: There were three CD4 naive, three CD4 memory, two CD8 naive and one CD8 memory plates per donor. Study observations and caveats: Memory subsets generally showed lower estimated richness than naive subsets.

The germline V and J ends were trimmed by 3 bases and 5 bases, with 8 bases remaining between them. CDR1 and CDR2 (germline): MNHEY, SMNVEV (reference sequence). The CDR3 has 13 amino acids. Assay used: immunoSEQ multiplex PCR; TCRdb lists only in-frame clones, some missing. Among almost 700,000 clones listed, about 91% were seen once. The table lists this clone with many counts. What it binds is unknown. CD45RO-negative, CCR7-selected cells formed the naive CD8 fraction, which excluded terminally differentiated effector memory CD45RA+ cells. The chain has TRBV27 and TRBJ2-1; a weak D match, TRBD1 (5 bases). This clonotype originated in a man aged 25-45 years in good health. Specimen: naive CD8+ T cells sorted from blood. The CDR3 DNA reads as TGTGCCAGCAGTTTCCAGGGCGACAATGAGCAGTTCTTC. It translates to CASSFQGDNEQFF.